Listed below are T cell receptor beta chains from one sample, sequenced in a study of CD4+ T cells in melanoma. Method: immunoSEQ multiplex PCR; TCRdb's copy keeps in-frame clones and lacks some. In the table there are roughly 20,000 clones, almost 85% of which are singletons. The sequenced material came from cells from a culture (not recorded whether cultured in vitro). These receptors all stem from a human donor with melanoma. The CDR3 runs from the conserved cysteine through the conserved F or W. A D gene is named only where the DNA matches it firmly. Size is omitted from some rows. Given values are once, few, many or a class for expanded clones.

size | J | V | D | DNA | CDR3
. | TRBJ2-7 | TRBV5-1 | TRBD2 | TGCGCCAGCAGCTTGGAAATAGCGGGGTTCTCCTACGAGCAGTACTTC | CASSLEIAGFSYEQYF
. | TRBJ2-7 | TRBV5-1 | TRBD2 | TGCGCCAGCAGCTTGGACGCGGGGGTCCTGTCAGGGCAGTACTTC | CASSLDAGVLSGQYF
once | TRBJ1-2 | TRBV12-5 | . | TGTGCTAGTGGTTCGGACACAATCTATGGCTACACCTTC | CASGSDTIYGYTF
few | TRBJ2-1 | TRBV18 | . | TGTGCCAGCTCAGCCGGGGGGCCACGCTACAATGAGCAGTTCTTC | CASSAGGPRYNEQFF
. | TRBJ2-5 | TRBV29-1 | TRBD2 | TGCAGCGTTGGGGGACTAGCGGGAGAGACCCAGTACTTC | CSVGGLAGETQYF
. | TRBJ2-3 | TRBV6-1 | TRBD2 | TGTGCCAGCAGTGGGGGACTAGTGGCCGCAGATACGCAGTATTTT | CASSGGLVAADTQYF
. | TRBJ1-2 | TRBV18 | . | TGTGCCAGCTCAGTCCAGGACGCGGGATACTATGGCTACACCTTC | CASSVQDAGYYGYTF
. | TRBJ1-4 | TRBV2 | . | TGTGCCAGCAGTGAGGGTAATGAAAAACTGTTTTTT | CASSEGNEKLFF
. | TRBJ2-7 | TRBV5-1 | TRBD2 | TGCGCCAGCAGCTTGGGGGGGGGACTCTCCTACGAGCAGTACTTC | CASSLGGGLSYEQYF
few | TRBJ1-2 | TRBV5-1 | . | TGCGCCAGCACCCCAGGGTTGAGGGCTAACTATGGCTACACCTTC | CASTPGLRANYGYTF
. | TRBJ1-5 | TRBV6-1 | . | TGTGCCAGCAGGGGGGGGCCGGGTCAGCCCCAGCATTTT | CASRGGPGQPQHF
. | TRBJ1-1 | TRBV18 | . | TGTGCCACCGTGGGGTGGGAGAGAGGCACTGAAGCTTTCTTT | CATVGWERGTEAFF
. | TRBJ1-2 | TRBV20-1 | . | TGCAGTGCTGGGGCCAACTATGGCTACACCTTC | CSAGANYGYTF
. | TRBJ1-2 | TRBV20-1 | . | TGCAGTGCTAGAGGGGTTGGCTACACCTTC | CSARGVGYTF
. | TRBJ1-6 | TRBV30 | . | TGTGCCTGGAACCGCGGTGGTAATAATTCACCCCTCCACTTT | CAWNRGGNNSPLHF
. | TRBJ2-7 | TRBV7-9 | . | TGTGCCAGCAGCTTAACGGCTGGCGGATCCTACGAGCAGTACTTC | CASSLTAGGSYEQYF
. | TRBJ2-7 | TRBV5-4 | . | TGTGCCAGCAACCAAGGGGGGCAGGGAGGACGCGAGCAGTACTTC | CASNQGGQGGREQYF
. | TRBJ1-1 | TRBV2 | TRBD1 | TGTGCCAGCAATACCGGGACAGGGGGCCTAAAGAACACTGAAGCTTTCTTT | CASNTGTGGLKNTEAFF